The rows below give T cell receptor beta chains drawn from one sample of a study of OX40 agonist ivuxolimab in advanced cancers. Data came from immunoSEQ multiplex PCR; TCRdb stores just in-frame clones and leaves some out. The table lists fewer than 65,000 clones, about 88% of them singletons. The sample in question was CD4+ or CD8+ T cells sorted from blood, obtained in a trial of the OX40 agonist ivuxolimab. The receptors shown here come from an adult with an advanced solid tumor such as melanoma, head and neck, liver or kidney cancer. Each CDR3 is given with its conserved first and last residue. Fields, in order: clone size, D gene, V gene, J gene, CDR3 length, CDR3 DNA, CDR3 protein. A D gene is named only where the DNA matches it firmly. Clone size is stated in some rows and not others, as once, few, many or a class when expanded.

clone size: NA; D gene: NA; V gene: TRBV7-2; J gene: TRBJ1-5; CDR3 length: 16; CDR3 DNA: TGTGCCAGCAGCTCAGGGCCCCGTCTTAGCAATCAGCCCCAGCATTTT; CDR3 protein: CASSSGPRLSNQPQHF
clone size: NA; D gene: TRBD2; V gene: TRBV7-3; J gene: TRBJ2-7; CDR3 length: 14; CDR3 DNA: TGTGCCAGCAGCTTATCTGGACTAGCCGACGAGCAGTACTTC; CDR3 protein: CASSLSGLADEQYF
clone size: NA; D gene: NA; V gene: TRBV6-6; J gene: TRBJ1-5; CDR3 length: 16; CDR3 DNA: TGTGCCAGCAGTTACTCGACTGGTTATAGCAATCAGCCCCAGCATTTT; CDR3 protein: CASSYSTGYSNQPQHF
clone size: NA; D gene: NA; V gene: TRBV2; J gene: TRBJ2-1; CDR3 length: 10; CDR3 DNA: TGTGCCAGCAGCGGAAATGAGCAGTTCTTC; CDR3 protein: CASSGNEQFF
clone size: NA; D gene: TRBD1; V gene: TRBV7-3; J gene: TRBJ1-1; CDR3 length: 15; CDR3 DNA: TGTGCCAGCAGCCGCGGACAGGGGACCTTCACTGAAGCTTTCTTT; CDR3 protein: CASSRGQGTFTEAFF
clone size: NA; D gene: NA; V gene: TRBV6-6; J gene: TRBJ2-2; CDR3 length: 14; CDR3 DNA: TGTGCCAGCAGTTACTCGGCCCAGGCCGGGGAGCTGTTTTTT; CDR3 protein: CASSYSAQAGELFF
clone size: NA; D gene: NA; V gene: TRBV4-2; J gene: TRBJ2-1; CDR3 length: 13; CDR3 DNA: TGTGCCAGCAGCCAAGGGACTCGTTGGGAGCAGTTCTTC; CDR3 protein: CASSQGTRWEQFF
clone size: NA; D gene: TRBD1; V gene: TRBV7-3; J gene: TRBJ2-5; CDR3 length: 17; CDR3 DNA: TGTGCCAGCAGCTTATTCGGCAGGGGGTTTCGGTCAGAGACCCAGTACTTC; CDR3 protein: CASSLFGRGFRSETQYF
clone size: few; D gene: NA; V gene: TRBV30; J gene: TRBJ1-4; CDR3 length: 12; CDR3 DNA: TGTGCCTGGGCCTCAACTAATGAAAAACTGTTTTTT; CDR3 protein: CAWASTNEKLFF
clone size: once; D gene: NA; V gene: TRBV28; J gene: TRBJ1-2; CDR3 length: 12; CDR3 DNA: TGTGCCGGCAGTTTAGGGCCGGGAGGCTACACCTTC; CDR3 protein: CAGSLGPGGYTF
clone size: NA; D gene: NA; V gene: TRBV6-1; J gene: TRBJ1-1; CDR3 length: 13; CDR3 DNA: TGTGCCACCGAGGGGGGGACTATCAGTGAAGCTTTCTTT; CDR3 protein: CATEGGTISEAFF
clone size: NA; D gene: NA; V gene: TRBV5-6; J gene: TRBJ2-3; CDR3 length: 13; CDR3 DNA: TGTGCCAGCAGCTTAGGCCTCACAGATACGCAGTATTTT; CDR3 protein: CASSLGLTDTQYF
clone size: NA; D gene: NA; V gene: TRBV11-2; J gene: TRBJ2-5; CDR3 length: 16; CDR3 DNA: TGTGCCAGCAGCTTAGCAGTCTGGGTACGATCGGAGACCCAGTACTTC; CDR3 protein: CASSLAVWVRSETQYF
clone size: NA; D gene: TRBD1; V gene: TRBV5-1; J gene: TRBJ2-7; CDR3 length: 14; CDR3 DNA: TGCGCCAGCAGCTTGACGGACAGGCGCCACGAGCAGTACTTC; CDR3 protein: CASSLTDRRHEQYF
clone size: once; D gene: TRBD2; V gene: TRBV5-4; J gene: TRBJ2-2; CDR3 length: 14; CDR3 DNA: TGTGCCAGCAGCTTCAGTCGGGAGGCCGGGGAGCTGTTTTTT; CDR3 protein: CASSFSREAGELFF
clone size: NA; D gene: NA; V gene: TRBV19; J gene: TRBJ1-5; CDR3 length: 13; CDR3 DNA: TGTGCCAGTAGACGGGATAGCAATCAGCCCCAGCATTTT; CDR3 protein: CASRRDSNQPQHF
clone size: NA; D gene: NA; V gene: TRBV20-1; J gene: TRBJ2-7; CDR3 length: 9; CDR3 DNA: TGCAGTGCTGGCTACGAGCAGTACTTC; CDR3 protein: CSAGYEQYF
clone size: NA; D gene: TRBD2; V gene: TRBV9; J gene: TRBJ2-5; CDR3 length: 14; CDR3 DNA: TGTGCCAGCAGCGCCGGGACTAGTATTCAGACCCAGTACTTC; CDR3 protein: CASSAGTSIQTQYF
clone size: NA; D gene: NA; V gene: TRBV7-8; J gene: TRBJ1-4; CDR3 length: 15; CDR3 DNA: TGTGCCAGCAGCGCATTGGGGTTCCGTAATGAAAAACTGTTTTTT; CDR3 protein: CASSALGFRNEKLFF
clone size: NA; D gene: NA; V gene: TRBV28; J gene: TRBJ2-6; CDR3 length: 17; CDR3 DNA: TGTGCCAGCAGCTCTTTAGGGGCCACAAGGGGGGTTGACGTCCTGACTTTC; CDR3 protein: CASSSLGATRGVDVLTF
clone size: once; D gene: NA; V gene: TRBV29-1; J gene: TRBJ2-5; CDR3 length: 12; CDR3 DNA: TGCAGCGTTGCCCGGTCTTCCACGGGCCAGTACTTC; CDR3 protein: CSVARSSTGQYF
clone size: NA; D gene: NA; V gene: TRBV5-5; J gene: TRBJ2-3; CDR3 length: 15; CDR3 DNA: TGTGCCAGCAGCCTCGACGGGGTTAGCACAGATACGCAGTATTTT; CDR3 protein: CASSLDGVSTDTQYF
clone size: NA; D gene: TRBD2; V gene: TRBV9; J gene: TRBJ2-3; CDR3 length: 16; CDR3 DNA: TGTGCCAGCAGCGGCGGGAGCGGGAGTTGGACAGATACGCAGTATTTT; CDR3 protein: CASSGGSGSWTDTQYF
clone size: NA; D gene: NA; V gene: TRBV6-5; J gene: TRBJ2-7; CDR3 length: 14; CDR3 DNA: TGTGCCAGCAGTCCGCACCAAGAGGGGGGGGAGCAGTACTTC; CDR3 protein: CASSPHQEGGEQYF
clone size: NA; D gene: NA; V gene: TRBV2; J gene: TRBJ2-7; CDR3 length: 14; CDR3 DNA: TGTGCCAGCAGTACAACAGGACACACCTACGAGCAGTACTTC; CDR3 protein: CASSTTGHTYEQYF
clone size: once; D gene: NA; V gene: TRBV5-1; J gene: TRBJ2-7; CDR3 length: 16; CDR3 DNA: TGCGCCAGCAGCCCAAGGACCACACCTCTTACTGACGAGCAGTACTTC; CDR3 protein: CASSPRTTPLTDEQYF
clone size: NA; D gene: NA; V gene: TRBV7-8; J gene: TRBJ2-7; CDR3 length: 12; CDR3 DNA: TGTGCCAGCAGCTTAGCGGATTGGGAGCAGTACTTC; CDR3 protein: CASSLADWEQYF
clone size: NA; D gene: TRBD1; V gene: TRBV6-1; J gene: TRBJ1-1; CDR3 length: 15; CDR3 DNA: TGTGCCAGCAGTAAGGGACAGGGGGCAGCAACTGAAGCTTTCTTT; CDR3 protein: CASSKGQGAATEAFF
clone size: NA; D gene: NA; V gene: TRBV7-8; J gene: TRBJ2-1; CDR3 length: 15; CDR3 DNA: TGTGCCAGCAGCCCCGGACTAACTTCCTACAATGAGCAGTTCTTC; CDR3 protein: CASSPGLTSYNEQFF
clone size: NA; D gene: TRBD2; V gene: TRBV5-1; J gene: TRBJ2-7; CDR3 length: 17; CDR3 DNA: TGCGCCAGCAGCTTGTTAACAGCGGGAGTATTGCTGGGCGAGCAGTACTTC; CDR3 protein: CASSLLTAGVLLGEQYF
clone size: NA; D gene: NA; V gene: TRBV27; J gene: TRBJ1-1; CDR3 length: 13; CDR3 DNA: TGTGCCAGCAGCTCTAATCCGATGCGTGAAGCTTTCTTT; CDR3 protein: CASSSNPMREAFF
clone size: NA; D gene: NA; V gene: TRBV28; J gene: TRBJ2-1; CDR3 length: 14; CDR3 DNA: TGTGCCAGCCTCACGGACAAGGGCTACAATGAGCAGTTCTTC; CDR3 protein: CASLTDKGYNEQFF
clone size: NA; D gene: TRBD1; V gene: TRBV7-8; J gene: TRBJ1-2; CDR3 length: 15; CDR3 DNA: TGTGCCAGCAGCTTAGCCAGGACAGGGAACTATGGCTACACCTTC; CDR3 protein: CASSLARTGNYGYTF
clone size: NA; D gene: TRBD1; V gene: TRBV5-5; J gene: TRBJ2-3; CDR3 length: 15; CDR3 DNA: TGTGCCAGCAGCACTCCGGGACAGGGGGCCCGGGGGCAGTATTTT; CDR3 protein: CASSTPGQGARGQYF
clone size: NA; D gene: NA; V gene: TRBV5-1; J gene: TRBJ2-1; CDR3 length: 14; CDR3 DNA: TGCGCCAGCAGCTTCCAGACTACCATAAATGAGCAGTTCTTC; CDR3 protein: CASSFQTTINEQFF
clone size: NA; D gene: NA; V gene: TRBV19; J gene: TRBJ1-2; CDR3 length: 15; CDR3 DNA: TGTGCCAGTAGTCCCGACCGGACAGCAAACTATGGCTACACCTTC; CDR3 protein: CASSPDRTANYGYTF
clone size: NA; D gene: TRBD1; V gene: TRBV19; J gene: TRBJ1-1; CDR3 length: 14; CDR3 DNA: TGTGCCAGTAGTACTGGACAGGGGGCGACTGAAGCTTTCTTT; CDR3 protein: CASSTGQGATEAFF
clone size: NA; D gene: TRBD2; V gene: TRBV5-4; J gene: TRBJ2-1; CDR3 length: 14; CDR3 DNA: TGTGCCAGCAGCCTGGGGGGACTAGCGGGAAGGCAGTTCTTC; CDR3 protein: CASSLGGLAGRQFF
clone size: NA; D gene: NA; V gene: TRBV30; J gene: TRBJ1-3; CDR3 length: 15; CDR3 DNA: TGTGCCTGTGGTGAAGAGGCTCTTACTGGAAACACCATATATTTT; CDR3 protein: CACGEEALTGNTIYF
clone size: once; D gene: NA; V gene: TRBV6-5; J gene: TRBJ2-3; CDR3 length: 15; CDR3 DNA: TGTGCCAGCAGTCCTACCCGGTCTAGCACAGATACGCAGTATTTT; CDR3 protein: CASSPTRSSTDTQYF
clone size: NA; D gene: TRBD1; V gene: TRBV6-1; J gene: TRBJ2-1; CDR3 length: 14; CDR3 DNA: TGTGCCAGCAGCCGGGACAGGGGAGTCAATGAGCAGTTCTTC; CDR3 protein: CASSRDRGVNEQFF
clone size: NA; D gene: NA; V gene: TRBV28; J gene: TRBJ1-5; CDR3 length: 13; CDR3 DNA: TGTGCCAGCCGCGGACACGTTAATCAGCCCCAGCATTTT; CDR3 protein: CASRGHVNQPQHF
clone size: NA; D gene: NA; V gene: TRBV11-2; J gene: TRBJ2-7; CDR3 length: 15; CDR3 DNA: TGTGCCAGCAGCCTCGCAGGGACTGAAGTCTACGAGCAGTACTTC; CDR3 protein: CASSLAGTEVYEQYF
clone size: NA; D gene: NA; V gene: TRBV5-5; J gene: TRBJ2-1; CDR3 length: 15; CDR3 DNA: TGTGCCAGCAGCTTTTTTAGGTGGGGTAACAATGAGCAGTTCTTC; CDR3 protein: CASSFFRWGNNEQFF
clone size: NA; D gene: NA; V gene: TRBV28; J gene: TRBJ1-4; CDR3 length: 13; CDR3 DNA: TGTGCCAGCAAGGGGACATGGAATGAAAAACTGTTTTTT; CDR3 protein: CASKGTWNEKLFF
clone size: NA; D gene: NA; V gene: TRBV19; J gene: TRBJ2-1; CDR3 length: 14; CDR3 DNA: TGTGCCAGTAGTATATTAGGGACTGGGAATGAGCAGTTCTTC; CDR3 protein: CASSILGTGNEQFF
clone size: NA; D gene: NA; V gene: TRBV19; J gene: TRBJ2-5; CDR3 length: 15; CDR3 DNA: TGTGCCAGCCCCTCTGGCTACCGGTACCAAGAGACCCAGTACTTC; CDR3 protein: CASPSGYRYQETQYF
clone size: few; D gene: TRBD1; V gene: TRBV7-8; J gene: TRBJ2-6; CDR3 length: 17; CDR3 DNA: TGTGCCAGCAGCCGGGTAGGGGGCAGCTCTGGGGCCAACGTCCTGACTTTC; CDR3 protein: CASSRVGGSSGANVLTF
clone size: NA; D gene: NA; V gene: TRBV7-2; J gene: TRBJ1-1; CDR3 length: 15; CDR3 DNA: TGTGCCAGCAGCTTAGGGGGCAGGGTTAACACTGAAGCTTTCTTT; CDR3 protein: CASSLGGRVNTEAFF
clone size: NA; D gene: NA; V gene: TRBV28; J gene: TRBJ1-4; CDR3 length: 13; CDR3 DNA: TGTGCCAGCAGTAGAGGGGCCAATGAAAAACTGTTTTTT; CDR3 protein: CASSRGANEKLFF
clone size: once; D gene: NA; V gene: TRBV10-2; J gene: TRBJ2-3; CDR3 length: 11; CDR3 DNA: TGCGCCAGCAGTGAAACAGATACGCAGTATTTT; CDR3 protein: CASSETDTQYF
clone size: NA; D gene: NA; V gene: TRBV18; J gene: TRBJ2-1; CDR3 length: 12; CDR3 DNA: TGTGCCAGCTCACCGGAGTATCGGGCGCTGTTCTTC; CDR3 protein: CASSPEYRALFF
clone size: NA; D gene: TRBD2; V gene: TRBV19; J gene: TRBJ2-3; CDR3 length: 15; CDR3 DNA: TGTGCCGCCTCCCTTAGCGGGTCTAGCACAGATACGCAGTATTTT; CDR3 protein: CAASLSGSSTDTQYF
clone size: NA; D gene: NA; V gene: TRBV9; J gene: TRBJ1-2; CDR3 length: 14; CDR3 DNA: TGTGCCAGCAGCTCCCGGACGGGTTGGTTGGGCTACACCTTC; CDR3 protein: CASSSRTGWLGYTF